This paragraph reports one T cell receptor beta chain. Its antigen is still unknown. Libraries were prepared by immunoSEQ multiplex PCR; TCRdb keeps only in-frame clonotypes and omits some of them. This table has 8,500 or so clones, around 90% appearing once. This sample is drawn from a study of blood T cell dynamics during melanoma immunotherapy. Study conclusions and caveats: Disease-control patients' PBMC repertoires became either more clonal or more diverse at W3.

The time point here: week 3, after first cycle of checkpoint inhibitor. Samples come from before therapy and from week 3 after the first blockade cycle. Disease control meant complete response, partial response or stable disease at 12 weeks. Patients had no prior systemic cancer treatment, immunosuppressants or other active cancers. Specimen: blood, collected from a patient treated with checkpoint blockade. The clonotype was recovered from a human donor with melanoma.

The CDR3 is CASTLGLGRTEAFF. DNA for the CDR3: TGTGCCAGCACCCTGGGGCTCGGACGGACTGAAGCTTTCTTT. The rearrangement joins TRBV5-6 to TRBJ1-1, with a tentative D call TRBD1 (5 bases). CDR3 length: 14 amino acids. The ends were cut back, 6 bases at V and 5 bases at J, with 17 bases in the middle. Germline values: CDR1 SGHDT, CDR2 YYEEEE.